Below, 2 T cell receptor beta chains from the same sample are listed, as sequenced in a study of blood T cell repertoires in COVID-19. Clones were sequenced by immunoSEQ multiplex PCR, and TCRdb holds only the in-frame ones, with some missing. Of over 55,000 clones detected, about 83% appear once; the ten largest clones hold around a fifth. The sequencing sample was made of peripheral blood. The source is a woman older than 75 with acute or convalescent COVID-19.

This clone was recorded only once. The rearrangement joins TRBV7-2 to TRBJ1-1; TRBD1 matches 10 bases. Germline CDR1 SGHTA, CDR2 FQGNSA. This CDR3 has 13 residues. V dropped 5 bases and J dropped 5; count of bases not matched to a gene: 2. The CDR3 sequence is CASSRQGATEAFF. The CDR3 nucleotides are TGTGCCAGCAGCCGACAGGGGGCTACTGAAGCTTTCTTT.

As concerns this clone: Other DNA sequences in this sample translate to the same CDR3. V is TRBV28 and J is TRBJ1-2; 7 nucleotides match TRBD1. The CDR3 is made up of 12 amino acids. The germline CDR1 and CDR2 sequences are MDHEN and SYDVKM. J lost 8 bases, V lost 6 bases, and 6 bases had no gene match. The CDR3 DNA sequence: TGTGCCAGCAGCCAGACAGGGAGCGGCTACACCTTC. As protein: CASSQTGSGYTF.